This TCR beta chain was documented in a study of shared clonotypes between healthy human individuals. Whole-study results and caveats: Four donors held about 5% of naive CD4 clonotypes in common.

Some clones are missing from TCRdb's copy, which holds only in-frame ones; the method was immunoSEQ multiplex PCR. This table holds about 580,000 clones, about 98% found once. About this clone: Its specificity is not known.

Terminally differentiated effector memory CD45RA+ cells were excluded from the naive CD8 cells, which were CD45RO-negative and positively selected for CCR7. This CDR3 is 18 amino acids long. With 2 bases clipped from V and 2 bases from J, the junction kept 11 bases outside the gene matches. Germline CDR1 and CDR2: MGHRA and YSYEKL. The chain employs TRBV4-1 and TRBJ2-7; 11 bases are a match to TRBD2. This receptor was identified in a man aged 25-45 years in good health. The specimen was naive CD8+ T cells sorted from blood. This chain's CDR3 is CASSQIRELAGGAYEQYF. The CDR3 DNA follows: TGCGCCAGCAGCCAAATAAGGGAGCTAGCGGGAGGTGCCTACGAGCAGTACTTC.